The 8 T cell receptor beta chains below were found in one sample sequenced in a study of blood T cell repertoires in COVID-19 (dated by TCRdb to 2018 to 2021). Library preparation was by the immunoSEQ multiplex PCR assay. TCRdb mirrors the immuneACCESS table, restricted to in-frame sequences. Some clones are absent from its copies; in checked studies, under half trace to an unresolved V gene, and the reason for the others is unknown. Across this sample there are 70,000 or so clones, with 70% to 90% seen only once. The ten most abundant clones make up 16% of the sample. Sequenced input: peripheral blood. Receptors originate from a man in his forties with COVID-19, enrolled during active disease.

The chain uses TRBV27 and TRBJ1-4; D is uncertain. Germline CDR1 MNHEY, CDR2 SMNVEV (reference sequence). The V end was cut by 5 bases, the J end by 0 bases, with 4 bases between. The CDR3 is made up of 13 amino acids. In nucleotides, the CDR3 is TGTGCCAGCAGTCATGCAACTAATGAAAAACTGTTTTTT. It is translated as CASSHATNEKLFF.

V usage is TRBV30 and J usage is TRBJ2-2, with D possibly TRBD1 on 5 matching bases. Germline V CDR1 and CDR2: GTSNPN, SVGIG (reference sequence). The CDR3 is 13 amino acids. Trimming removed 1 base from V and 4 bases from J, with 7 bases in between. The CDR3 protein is CAWSETATGELFF. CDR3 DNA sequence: TGTGCCTGGAGTGAGACAGCCACCGGGGAGCTGTTTTTT.

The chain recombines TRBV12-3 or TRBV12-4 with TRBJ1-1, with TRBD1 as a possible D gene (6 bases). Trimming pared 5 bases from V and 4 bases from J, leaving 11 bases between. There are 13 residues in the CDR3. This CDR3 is CASSKGVLTEAFF. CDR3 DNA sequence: TGTGCCAGCAGTAAGGGGGTCCTCACTGAAGCTTTCTTT.

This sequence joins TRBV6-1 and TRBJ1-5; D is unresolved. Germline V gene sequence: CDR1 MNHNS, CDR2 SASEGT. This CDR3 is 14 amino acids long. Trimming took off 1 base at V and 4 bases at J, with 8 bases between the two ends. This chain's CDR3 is CASSEGWSNQPQHF. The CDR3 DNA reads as TGTGCCAGCAGTGAAGGATGGAGTAATCAGCCCCAGCATTTT.

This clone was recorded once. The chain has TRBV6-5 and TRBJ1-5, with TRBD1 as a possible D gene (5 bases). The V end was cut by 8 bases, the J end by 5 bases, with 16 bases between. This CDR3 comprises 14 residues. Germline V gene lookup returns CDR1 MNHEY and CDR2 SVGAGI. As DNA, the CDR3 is TGTGCCAGCTTGGGGCAGAGGTTAGATCAGCCCCAGCATTTT. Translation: CASLGQRLDQPQHF.

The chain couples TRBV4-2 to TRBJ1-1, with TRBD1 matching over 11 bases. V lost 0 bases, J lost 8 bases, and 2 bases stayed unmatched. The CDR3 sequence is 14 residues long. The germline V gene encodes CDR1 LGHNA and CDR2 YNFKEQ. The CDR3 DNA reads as TGTGCCAGCAGCCAAGAGGACAGGGGGCTGGAAGCTTTCTTT. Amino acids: CASSQEDRGLEAFF.

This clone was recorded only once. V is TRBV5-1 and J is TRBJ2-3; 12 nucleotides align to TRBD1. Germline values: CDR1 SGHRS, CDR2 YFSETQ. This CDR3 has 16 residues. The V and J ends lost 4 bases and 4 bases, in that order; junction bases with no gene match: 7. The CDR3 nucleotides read TGCGCCAGCAGCAGGGGACAGGGGGCAGGTTCAGATACGCAGTATTTT. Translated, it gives CASSRGQGAGSDTQYF.

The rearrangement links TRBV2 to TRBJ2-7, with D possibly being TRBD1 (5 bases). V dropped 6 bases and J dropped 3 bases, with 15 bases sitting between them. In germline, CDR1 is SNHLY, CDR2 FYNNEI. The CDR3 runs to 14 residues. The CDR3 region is CASRFSAGLYEQYF. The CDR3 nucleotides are TGTGCCAGCAGGTTCTCGGCAGGGCTCTACGAGCAGTACTTC. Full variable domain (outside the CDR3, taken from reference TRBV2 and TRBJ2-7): EPEVTQTPSHQVTQMGQEVILRCVPISNHLYFYWYRQILGQKVEFLVSFYNNEISEKSEIFDDQFSVERPDGSNFTLKIRSTKLEDSAMYFCASRFSAGLYEQYFGPGTRLTVT.